The clone carrying this T cell receptor beta chain was observed a single time. The data derive from a study of blood T cell repertoires in COVID-19. Profiling relied on immunoSEQ multiplex PCR, and the TCRdb table lists in-frame clones only, not all of them. The table shows 300,000 to 400,000 clones, with 80% to 90% occurring only once. Germline CDR1 reads SGDLS; CDR2 reads YYNGEE. V shed 4 bases and J 1 base; nucleotides not matched to a gene: 7. The CDR3 is 15 residues long. The sample taken for sequencing was PBMCs or T cells enriched from blood (not recorded which). This clonotype originated in a man between 18 and 29 years old who had recovered from COVID-19. The chain is built from TRBV9 and TRBJ1-1; 7 bases align to TRBD1. The CDR3 bases are TGTGCCAGCAGCCCGTCAGGACAGGCGAACACTGAAGCTTTCTTT. It codes for CASSPSGQANTEAFF. The variable domain in full, with the rest retrieved from reference TRBV9 and TRBJ1-1, is DSGVTQTPKHLITATGQRVTLRCSPRSGDLSVYWYQQSLDQGLQFLIQYYNGEERAKGNILERFSAQQFPDLHSELNLSSLELGDSALYFCASSPSGQANTEAFFGQGTRLTVV.